What follows describes a single T cell receptor (beta chain). This clone's antigen is unknown. No much larger clone exists at a distance of one base, and base qualities are not known. Sequencing instrument: Illumina HiSeq 1500. Using fastp trimming at Q25 and MiXCR clonotype assembly, TCRdb reanalyzed the public sequencing data and kept in-frame beta chains. Each record represents a unique CDR3 protein, reported with the most common genes and DNA among its rows. Here the sample has around 100,000 distinct CDR3 sequences; over 40% occur a single time. The ten largest clones capture about two thirds of the sample. This sample was included in a study of T cell repertoires in cytomegalovirus infection (dated by TCRdb to about 2019). Regarding the complete study: Peptide stimulations targeted recently identified HLA-C-restricted CMV epitopes, whose presentation resists viral immunomodulation, together with well-studied HLA-B-restricted epitopes. Because public TCR beta signatures pointed to carriage of CMV infection together with the matching HLA type, the HLA type of each donor mattered for the analysis. What the research found in general, with its limitations: The ex vivo response was dominated by HLA-C-restricted CMV-specific TCR beta clonotypes, which also provided the single most frequent clonotype in two of eight donors. In both this cohort and an independent cohort of several hundred donors, the cumulative frequency of public TCR beta family members distinguished carriers of CMV infection plus the relevant HLA type.

The sample's treatment or condition label is to be understood as: in vitro stimulation with specific CMV peptide epitopes to enrich CMV-specific T cells. From the cysteine up to the phenylalanine, the CDR3 has a length of 15 residues. Only the CDR3 part of the read is kept: 45 bases, read in frame from the first base. The germline V gene (reference sequence) specifies MNHEY as CDR1 and SMNVEV as CDR2. V is cut by 5 bases and J by 8 bases, and the space between the germline ends is 21 bases. The origin of this receptor is a human donor in good health (CMV status not recorded). Some clones in this sample may be carry-over from other donors' samples. This material consisted of CD8+ T cells from cultured PBMCs, taken from culture after CMV antigen stimulation. The chain was built from TRBV27 and TRBJ1-2, with TRBD1 as a weak D call on 6 bases. For the CDR3, the sequence is CASSPLQRGERGYTF. The bases read TGTGCCAGCAGTCCCCTCCAGAGGGGGGAAAGGGGCTACACCTTC.